A selection of T cell receptor beta chains follows, all from one sample in a study of Ad26.COV2.S vaccination and SARS-CoV-2 variants. Sequencing used immunoSEQ multiplex PCR; TCRdb keeps in-frame clones, though not all of them. Counted here are about 250,000 clones, 80% to 90% occurring once; the ten biggest clones make up under 4%. The specimen was peripheral blood, collected in a trial of Ad26.COV2.S vaccine versus placebo. The receptor source for this set is a person aged 18-65 years who received the Ad26.COV2.S COVID-19 vaccine or a placebo. Both conserved end residues are part of each CDR3. D genes are given only for firm matches. Size tells how often a clone was seen (once, few, many) or the class of an expanded clone, and some rows leave it out.

d_gene,abundance,j_gene,v_gene,CDR3nt,CDR3aa
-,-,TRBJ1-3,TRBV7-9,TGTGCCAGCAGCAACCAGCGCGTGTCTGGAAACACCATATATTTT,CASSNQRVSGNTIYF
-,-,TRBJ1-1,TRBV18,TGTGCCAGCTCACCACTTAGCGGGAACACTGAAGCTTTCTTT,CASSPLSGNTEAFF
-,-,TRBJ2-3,TRBV6-6,TGTGCCACCAAGGGTTCCTTGGATACGCAGTATTTT,CATKGSLDTQYF
-,-,TRBJ1-6,TRBV3-1/TRBV3-2,TGTGCCAGCAGCCAAGATACCGGGCCCACCTATAATTCACCCCTCCACTTT,CASSQDTGPTYNSPLHF
TRBD2,-,TRBJ2-7,TRBV27,TGTGCCAGCAGTCGGGGGGGCCTGAGGGAGCAGTACTTC,CASSRGGLREQYF
-,-,TRBJ1-2,TRBV14,TGTGCCAGCAGCCTCAACAGAGAATATGGCTACACCTTC,CASSLNREYGYTF
TRBD1,-,TRBJ1-2,TRBV5-6,TGTGCCAGCAGCTTGACGGGAGGACAGGGGATGAGAGGCTACACCTTC,CASSLTGGQGMRGYTF
TRBD2,-,TRBJ2-7,TRBV18,TGTGCCAGCTCACAGGGGACTAACTCCTACGAGCAGTACTTC,CASSQGTNSYEQYF
-,once,TRBJ2-1,TRBV27,TGTGCCAGCAGTCAACTACCGATGGATGAGCAGTTCTTC,CASSQLPMDEQFF
-,-,TRBJ2-7,TRBV7-2,TGTGCCAGCAGCTTAGGCGGGGACTCCTCCTACGAGCAGTACTTC,CASSLGGDSSYEQYF
-,once,TRBJ1-6,TRBV2,TGTGCCAGCAGTGGTCCCTATAATTCACCCCTCCACTTT,CASSGPYNSPLHF
-,-,TRBJ2-1,TRBV9,TGTGCCAGCAGCGTAGGGGCTGGGTGGGATGAGCAGTTCTTC,CASSVGAGWDEQFF
-,-,TRBJ2-7,TRBV2,TGTGCCAGCAGTGAAAAACTCCTCGGACAGCCAATTTCCTACGAGCAGTACTTC,CASSEKLLGQPISYEQYF
TRBD2,-,TRBJ2-3,TRBV3-1/TRBV3-2,TGTGCCAGCAGCAGAGGACTAGCGGGTCACACAGATACGCAGTATTTT,CASSRGLAGHTDTQYF
TRBD1,-,TRBJ1-1,TRBV27,TGTGCCAGCAGTTTACTAAACTTCGGGACAGGTGAAGCTTTCTTT,CASSLLNFGTGEAFF
-,-,TRBJ1-3,TRBV2,TGTGCCAGCAGTGAAGCCCCTGGGAGCTCTGGAAACACCATATATTTT,CASSEAPGSSGNTIYF
TRBD1,-,TRBJ1-4,TRBV7-6,TGTGCCAGCAGCCTTCGGGCAGGGGACAGGGCGAGGGAACTGTTTTTT,CASSLRAGDRARELFF
-,-,TRBJ1-1,TRBV5-6,TGTGCCAGCTCAAATATAGCGGGTCTGATGAACACTGAAGCTTTCTTT,CASSNIAGLMNTEAFF
-,-,TRBJ2-5,TRBV27,TGTGCCAGCAGCCGCCTGGAAGTAGGGGAGATGACCCAGTACTTC,CASSRLEVGEMTQYF
-,-,TRBJ1-5,TRBV29-1,TGCAGCGTTGTTTATGGGGTGGGGGAGCCCCAGCATTTT,CSVVYGVGEPQHF
-,-,TRBJ1-4,TRBV10-3,TGTGTCGATGGGGGTCTTCGCCATGAAAAACTGTTTTTT,CVDGGLRHEKLFF
-,-,TRBJ1-2,TRBV27,TGTGCCAGCAGTTTATCCTTTGGGGGAGGGCCCGGCTACACCTTC,CASSLSFGGGPGYTF
-,-,TRBJ2-3,TRBV11-2,TGTGCCAGCAGCTTAGGGAACGAGGCAGATACGCAGTATTTT,CASSLGNEADTQYF
-,-,TRBJ2-7,TRBV5-1,TGCGCCAGCAGCTTGTTGGCCGGTACTATTCGGCTCGAGCAGTACTTC,CASSLLAGTIRLEQYF
TRBD2,-,TRBJ2-1,TRBV5-4,TGTGCCAGCAGCGGGCCTAGCGGGGATCAGAGCTCCTACAATGAGCAGTTCTTC,CASSGPSGDQSSYNEQFF
TRBD2,-,TRBJ2-2,TRBV4-1,TGCGCCAGCAGCCAAGGAACCGGGACTAGGTATACCGGGGAGCTGTTTTTT,CASSQGTGTRYTGELFF
TRBD1,-,TRBJ2-3,TRBV6-5,TGTGCCAGCATCTGGACAGGGGCAGATACGCAGTATTTT,CASIWTGADTQYF
TRBD1,-,TRBJ1-2,TRBV7-8,TGTGCCAGCAGGGGGGTGGGGACAGATGGCTACACCTTC,CASRGVGTDGYTF
-,-,TRBJ2-6,TRBV7-2,TGTGCCAGCACCCTGAACGCTGGGGCCAACGTCCTGACTTTC,CASTLNAGANVLTF
-,-,TRBJ1-1,TRBV29-1,TGCAGCGTTGAAGATCTAGGACAGTCTTTTGTCGTCACTGAAGCTTTCTTT,CSVEDLGQSFVVTEAFF
-,-,TRBJ1-3,TRBV5-4,TGTGCCAGCAGCTTGGACAGGGCTGGAAACACCATATATTTT,CASSLDRAGNTIYF
-,-,TRBJ2-3,TRBV25-1,TGTGCCAGCAGTGACGACTCACAGCGGGCTCCGCCGTATTTT,CASSDDSQRAPPYF
TRBD2,-,TRBJ2-3,TRBV3-1/TRBV3-2,TGTGCCAGCAGCCACGCCCCGGGACTAGCGGTCACAGATACGCAGTATTTT,CASSHAPGLAVTDTQYF
-,-,TRBJ2-2,TRBV28,TGTGCCAGCACCCACCCCCCCCAGGGGAACACCGGGGAGCTGTTTTTT,CASTHPPQGNTGELFF
-,-,TRBJ1-2,TRBV6-5,TGTGCCAGCAAGTACGAGGTGAACTATGGCTACACCTTC,CASKYEVNYGYTF
TRBD2,-,TRBJ2-4,TRBV7-2,TGTGCCAGCAGCACTAGCGAGCGGTACATTCAGTACTTC,CASSTSERYIQYF
TRBD2,-,TRBJ2-1,TRBV7-9,TGTGCCAGCAGCCCACGGCGGGAGCGGGGTGAGCAGTTCTTC,CASSPRRERGEQFF
-,-,TRBJ1-2,TRBV7-8,TGTGCCAGCAGCTTTGAACAGGGAGCTAACTATGGCTACACCTTC,CASSFEQGANYGYTF
TRBD1,-,TRBJ1-4,TRBV7-2,TGTGCCAGCAGCGCTGACGGGACAGGGGCCGAAAAACTGTTTTTT,CASSADGTGAEKLFF
TRBD2,-,TRBJ2-3,TRBV14,TGTGCCAGCAGCCCAATACCAACTAGCGGGAGGGCCGCAGATACGCAGTATTTT,CASSPIPTSGRAADTQYF
-,-,TRBJ2-2,TRBV7-2,TGTGCCAGCAGCGGGAACACCGGGGAGCTGTTTTTT,CASSGNTGELFF
-,-,TRBJ2-1,TRBV7-2,TGTGCCAGCAGCTCCGGGACTCGTTCCTACAATGAGCAGTTCTTC,CASSSGTRSYNEQFF
-,-,TRBJ2-7,TRBV19,TGTGCCAGTAGTATCTTTACAGGATCCTACGAGCAGTACTTC,CASSIFTGSYEQYF
-,-,TRBJ2-4,TRBV12-5,TGTGCTAGTGGTCGCGGACAGATCGGTGGGCGAGACATTCAGTACTTC,CASGRGQIGGRDIQYF
-,-,TRBJ1-5,TRBV6-5,TGTGCCAGCAGTTACGAGGTAGATCAGCCCCAGCATTTT,CASSYEVDQPQHF
-,-,TRBJ1-1,TRBV5-4,TGTGCCAGCAGCCCCGGGGGGCGACAGCCTGAAGCTTTCTTT,CASSPGGRQPEAFF
TRBD2,-,TRBJ2-3,TRBV9,TGTGCCAGCAGCTTCCCGGGACTACTTGATACGCAGTATTTT,CASSFPGLLDTQYF
-,-,TRBJ2-3,TRBV24-1,TGTGCCACCACCCGACGGGGGTCCCGAGGAGATACGCAGTATTTT,CATTRRGSRGDTQYF
TRBD1,-,TRBJ1-1,TRBV18,TGTGCCAGCTCCACAGGGGGGATCATGAACACTGAAGCTTTCTTT,CASSTGGIMNTEAFF
TRBD1,few,TRBJ2-2,TRBV18,TGTGCCAGCCCCCCGGAGACAGGGCTGAACACCGGGGAGCTGTTTTTT,CASPPETGLNTGELFF
TRBD1,-,TRBJ2-1,TRBV24-1,TGTGCCACCAGTGATTTGGACGACAGGGGTCCGCAGTTCTTC,CATSDLDDRGPQFF
-,-,TRBJ1-3,TRBV4-3,TGCGCCAGCAGCCAAGACGAGACATCTGGAAACACCATATATTTT,CASSQDETSGNTIYF
TRBD1,-,TRBJ2-7,TRBV24-1,TGTGCCACCAGTGACGCCGGGACAGGGTTCGGGCAGTACTTC,CATSDAGTGFGQYF
-,-,TRBJ2-7,TRBV9,TGTGCCAGCAGCGTAGGGGACCGTCCCTACGAGCAGTACTTC,CASSVGDRPYEQYF
-,-,TRBJ2-2,TRBV2,TGTGCCAGCAGTGAAGGAGGGGCGAGGACCGGGGAGCTGTTTTTT,CASSEGGARTGELFF
TRBD1,-,TRBJ2-2,TRBV4-1,TGCGCCAGCAGCCTCTACCGCGCCTCTACCGGGACAGGTGACACCGGGGAGCTGTTTTTT,CASSLYRASTGTGDTGELFF
-,-,TRBJ1-2,TRBV7-9,TGTGCCAGCAGCTTAGAAGTGGCAGGGTATGGCTACACCTTC,CASSLEVAGYGYTF
-,-,TRBJ2-1,TRBV5-1,TGCGCCAGCAGCTTGGATAGACCGGGCAATGAGCAGTTCTTC,CASSLDRPGNEQFF
-,-,TRBJ2-1,TRBV18,TGTGCCAGCTCACCATTGGCAGGAACCTACAATGAGCAGTTCTTC,CASSPLAGTYNEQFF
TRBD2,-,TRBJ2-3,TRBV15,TGTGCCACCAGCAGACTCGCCGGGGGGAAGACAGATACGCAGTATTTT,CATSRLAGGKTDTQYF